Following are 15 T cell receptor beta chains from one sample sequenced in a study of shared clonotypes between healthy human individuals (dated by TCRdb to about 2020). The library was obtained by the immunoSEQ multiplex PCR assay. TCRdb took over this immuneACCESS table, retaining in-frame rearrangements with V and J assigned. Such tables are incomplete; in checked studies, under half of the missing clones stem from an unresolved V gene, and the remainder is unexplained. This sample lists under 2,500,000 clones; around 95% were detected once. The top ten clones comprise 0.13% of the sample. Specimen: naive CD4+ T cells sorted from blood. The cell subset or site label, as the study defines it: CD45RA+ positively selected. These TCRs come from a man aged 18 to 29 in good health.

The chain combines TRBV18 with TRBJ2-2; D perhaps matches TRBD1 (6 bases). CDR1 KGHSH and CDR2 LQKENI come from the germline V gene. Trimming pared 6 bases from V and 6 bases from J, leaving 17 bases between. The CDR3 consists of 15 residues. The CDR3 protein is CASSARGINAGELFF. CDR3 in DNA: TGTGCCAGCTCCGCTAGGGGGATAAACGCCGGGGAGCTGTTTTTT.

The chain joins TRBV5-4 to TRBJ1-1, with TRBD1 matching 9 bases. CDR3 size: 14 residues. Germline CDR1 is SGHNT and CDR2 is YYREEE (reference sequence). V trimming: 3 bases; J trimming: 1 base; junction bases outside the gene matches: 1. CDR3 nucleotides: TGTGCCAGCAGCTCACAGGGGGCGAACACTGAAGCTTTCTTT. This sequence encodes CASSSQGANTEAFF.

This clone was recorded only once. The rearrangement joins TRBV2 to TRBJ1-6; D gene unclear. The germline V and J ends were trimmed by 10 bases and 6 bases, with 13 bases remaining between them. Germline CDR1 SNHLY, CDR2 FYNNEI. This CDR3 region has 13 residues. The CDR3 DNA reads TGTGCCACAAGGGCAGCCCCTAATTCACCCCTCCACTTT. Amino acid sequence: CATRAAPNSPLHF.

This clone was picked up one time. The CDR3 loop reads CASSLLGEDYQETQYF. The CDR3 nucleotides read TGCGCCAGCAGCTTGTTGGGTGAGGACTATCAAGAGACCCAGTACTTC. The gene calls are TRBV5-1 and TRBJ2-5; perhaps TRBD2 as D (6 bases). The germline CDR1 and CDR2 sequences are SGHRS and YFSETQ. CDR3 length: 16 residues. The V and J ends lost 1 base and 2 bases respectively, with 15 bases between them.

V usage is TRBV19 and J usage is TRBJ2-3; TRBD1 matches at 7 bases. The CDR3 is made up of 19 amino acids. Germline CDR1 reads LNHDA; CDR2 reads SQIVND (reference sequence). V lost 4 bases to trimming and J lost 0 bases; unmatched junction nucleotides: 16. The DNA of the CDR3 is TGTGCCAGTAGTAGCCCCACGGGACAGACCTTAACTAGCACAGATACGCAGTATTTT. Its translation: CASSSPTGQTLTSTDTQYF.

V is TRBV28 and J is TRBJ2-2; possibly TRBD1 for D (6 bases). The CDR3 sequence is 15 residues long. The V and J ends lost 3 bases and 4 bases respectively, with 12 bases between them. Germline values: CDR1 MDHEN, CDR2 SYDVKM. The DNA for the CDR3 is TGTGCCAGCAGTTTCCAGGGGCGGGTCACCGGGGAGCTGTTTTTT. Translation: CASSFQGRVTGELFF.

Notes on this clone: Other DNA sequences in this sample translate to the same CDR3. This chain links TRBV10-3 with TRBJ1-2, with D uncertain. Germline CDR1 ENHRY, CDR2 SYGVKD. V lost 0 bases, J lost 0 bases, and 2 bases lay in between. The CDR3 totals 13 residues. CDR3 sequence reads: CAISESTNYGYTF. CDR3 nucleotide sequence: TGTGCCATCAGTGAGTCTACTAACTATGGCTACACCTTC.

CDR3 in DNA: TGTGCCAGCAGCCGACAGGGACTTGATGGCTACACCTTC. It is translated as CASSRQGLDGYTF. The chain combines TRBV9 with TRBJ1-2, with 7 bases aligning to TRBD1. CDR1 and CDR2 (germline): SGDLS, YYNGEE. The CDR3 consists of 13 residues. Unmatched junction bases numbered 6, after V lost 4 bases and J lost 6 bases.

V usage is TRBV28 and J usage is TRBJ2-3, with 12 bases aligning to TRBD2. J was trimmed by 0 bases and V by 3 bases; bases with no gene match: 7. The CDR3 runs 18 residues. Germline-derived CDR1 and CDR2 are MDHEN and SYDVKM. In nucleotides, the CDR3 is TGTGCCAGCAGTTTCCCGACTAGCGGGGGACCTAGCACAGATACGCAGTATTTT. It specifies CASSFPTSGGPSTDTQYF.

The chain links TRBV28 to TRBJ1-6; D is unresolved. CDR3 size: 12 residues. Per germline, CDR1 MDHEN and CDR2 SYDVKM. V was clipped by 8 bases and J by 4 bases, with 6 bases between them. The CDR3 nucleotides are TGTGCCAGCCGGGGATATAATTCACCCCTCCACTTT. Its translation: CASRGYNSPLHF.

In DNA form, the CDR3 reads TGTGCCAGCAGTTTAGCAGGGGATGTGGTTCGGGGCTACACCTTC. This encodes CASSLAGDVVRGYTF. The rearrangement joins TRBV28 to TRBJ1-2; weak D call: TRBD1 (6 bases). V was shortened by 2 bases and J by 8 bases, with 18 bases between the two germline ends. Germline V gene data show CDR1 as MDHEN and CDR2 as SYDVKM. The CDR3 spans 15 residues.

As regards this clone: In the same sample, other DNA sequences code for this CDR3. J is TRBJ1-2 and V is TRBV10-3; D possibly corresponds to TRBD1 (5 bases). The germline V and J ends were trimmed by 5 bases and 3 bases, with 7 bases remaining between them. The CDR3 totals 12 residues. Per the germline V gene, CDR1 is ENHRY and CDR2 is SYGVKD. CDR3 in DNA: TGTGCCATCAGTCAGGGCGACTATGGCTACACCTTC. The encoded protein is CAISQGDYGYTF.

The V and J genes are TRBV7-2 and TRBJ2-1, with 7 bases identical to TRBD1. Trimming cost V 2 bases and J 4 bases; bases outside gene matches: 5. The CDR3 contains 15 residues. From germline, CDR1 is SGHTA and CDR2 FQGNSA. CDR3 bases: TGTGCCAGCAGCTTAAGACAGGGCAGGTACAATGAGCAGTTCTTC. This codes for CASSLRQGRYNEQFF. Together with reference TRBV7-2 and TRBJ2-1, the CDR3 gives the full variable domain: GAGVSQSPSNKVTEKGKDVELRCDPISGHTALYWYRQSLGQGLEFLIYFQGNSAPDKSGLPSDRFSAERTGGSVSTLTIQRTQQEDSAVYLCASSLRQGRYNEQFFGPGTRLTVL.

The chain is built from TRBV28 and TRBJ2-1, with 12 bases that match TRBD2. Germline-derived CDR1 and CDR2 are MDHEN and SYDVKM. With V trimmed by 2 bases and J by 2 bases, 1 base remained unmatched. This CDR3 is 16 amino acids long. The CDR3 sequence is CASSLPSGGAYNEQFF. DNA of the CDR3: TGTGCCAGCAGTTTACCTAGCGGGGGGGCCTACAATGAGCAGTTCTTC.

The chain combines TRBV29-1 with TRBJ2-5; tentatively, D is TRBD1 (7 bases). Germline values: CDR1 SQVTM, CDR2 ANQGSEA. The V end was cut by 7 bases, the J end by 5 bases, with 17 bases between. CDR3 length equals 13 residues. The CDR3 DNA reads as TGCAGCGCCGGAGGGACAGCTCGGGAGACCCAGTACTTC. Translated, it gives CSAGGTARETQYF.